These T cell receptor beta chains were read from a single sample in a study of blood T cell repertoires in COVID-19. The data were produced by immunoSEQ multiplex PCR, yet TCRdb's version contains in-frame clones alone and is incomplete. The table lists 150,000 to 180,000 clones, roughly nine tenths of them singletons. Specimen: peripheral blood. These receptors came from a middle-aged man with acute or convalescent COVID-19. CDR3s include the opening cysteine and the closing phenylalanine or tryptophan. D genes are given only for firm matches. Size is stated for part of the rows, as once, few or many counts, or as a class when the clone is expanded.

d_gene	abundance	v_gene	j_gene	CDR3nt	CDR3aa
-	-	TRBV2	TRBJ1-4	TGTGCCAGCAGGCCTACAGGGAGAACTAATGAAAAACTGTTTTTT	CASRPTGRTNEKLFF
TRBD2	-	TRBV10-3	TRBJ2-2	TGTGCCGGGGGGGCCGCCGGGACTAGAGAGGTCGGGGAGCTGTTTTTT	CAGGAAGTREVGELFF
TRBD2	once	TRBV27	TRBJ2-3	TGTGCCAGCAGTTTAGAGGGACTAGCGGGGGTCACAGATACGCAGTATTTT	CASSLEGLAGVTDTQYF
-	-	TRBV12-3/TRBV12-4	TRBJ1-3	TGTGCCAGCGGAGGTATGGGAAACACCATATATTTT	CASGGMGNTIYF
-	-	TRBV28	TRBJ2-7	TGTGCCAGCAGAACTGACAGCTCCTACGAGCAGTACTTC	CASRTDSSYEQYF
-	-	TRBV7-2	TRBJ2-1	TGTGCCAGCAGCTTAATGGGAGATGAGCAGTTCTTC	CASSLMGDEQFF
TRBD2	-	TRBV3-1/TRBV3-2	TRBJ2-7	TGTGCCAGCAGACTTAGCGGGAGTAGAGCCTACGAGCAGTACTTC	CASRLSGSRAYEQYF
TRBD1	-	TRBV28	TRBJ2-1	TGTGCCAGCAGTTCTACGGGACAGGGACTATACAATGAGCAGTTCTTC	CASSSTGQGLYNEQFF
-	-	TRBV6-5	TRBJ1-2	TGTGCCAGCAGTAGACAGACTTATGGCTACACCTTC	CASSRQTYGYTF
-	-	TRBV30	TRBJ1-4	TGTGCCTGGAAAGTAGGAGGGGGGGCTGGGGAACTGTTTTTT	CAWKVGGGAGELFF
-	-	TRBV30	TRBJ1-2	TGTGCCTGGAGGGGTACGAGCTCAGGGGATGGCTACACCTTC	CAWRGTSSGDGYTF
-	-	TRBV7-2	TRBJ2-1	TGTGCCAGCAGCTTACGGGTTGTGGGTGACGGTGAGCAGTTCTTC	CASSLRVVGDGEQFF
TRBD1	-	TRBV24-1	TRBJ2-1	TGTGCCACCAGTGATTCCGGACAGGGGGCGTTCAATGAGCAGTTCTTC	CATSDSGQGAFNEQFF
TRBD1	-	TRBV11-2	TRBJ1-6	TGTGCCAGCAGCGAAACCGGGACAGGGTATAATTCACCCCTCCACTTT	CASSETGTGYNSPLHF
-	once	TRBV7-2	TRBJ1-3	TGTGCCAGCAGCACGCAGGGATACACCATATATTTT	CASSTQGYTIYF
TRBD2	-	TRBV7-2	TRBJ2-5	TGTGCCAGCAGCTTTGCCCCGACTAGCGCGGAGACCCAGTACTTC	CASSFAPTSAETQYF
-	-	TRBV24-1	TRBJ1-1	TGTGCCACCAGTGATGGCAGGAACACTGAAGCTTTCTTT	CATSDGRNTEAFF
TRBD1	-	TRBV6-1	TRBJ2-1	TGTGCCAGCAGTGAAGCCCCGGGACAGTACAATGAGCAGTTCTTC	CASSEAPGQYNEQFF
TRBD1	-	TRBV6-5	TRBJ1-1	TGTGCCAGCAGTTTACAGGGGGACACTGAAGCTTTCTTT	CASSLQGDTEAFF